This T cell receptor (beta chain) was captured in a study of T cell responses to AZD1222 COVID-19 vaccine. The study, taken as a whole, reports: Variant regions that are unmutated are reportedly the target of nearly half of spike-specific TCRs. Donors in the cohort were predominantly white British and more often female, and clonal diversity was possibly underestimated.

Libraries were prepared by immunoSEQ multiplex PCR; TCRdb keeps only in-frame clonotypes and omits some of them. This table holds approximately 89,000 clones, nearly 90% found once. A remark on this clone: Its specificity is unknown.

CDR1 is SNHLY, CDR2 FYNNEI, per germline. The CDR3 totals 17 residues. With V trimmed by 7 bases and J by 4 bases, 11 bases remained unmatched. The V call is TRBV2, the J call TRBJ1-3; 12 positions match TRBD1. The input for sequencing was peripheral blood, taken on day 0 of AZD1222 vaccination. This sequence originates from an adult in good health. CDR3 sequence: CASIYGTGGAGGNTIYF. The CDR3 bases are TGTGCCAGCATTTATGGGACAGGGGGCGCGGGAGGAAACACCATATATTTT.